The rows below give T cell receptor beta chains drawn from one sample of a study of blood T cell repertoires in COVID-19. Assay used: immunoSEQ multiplex PCR; TCRdb lists only in-frame clones, some missing. The table shows roughly 280,000 clones, with 88% occurring only once. The sequencing sample was made of PBMCs or T cells enriched from blood (not recorded which). The receptors were gathered from a woman aged 45-60 years who had recovered from COVID-19. The CDR3 runs from the conserved cysteine through the conserved F or W.

v_gene: TRBV10-1; j_gene: TRBJ1-1; CDR3aa: CASSFGHLVLNTEAFF
v_gene: TRBV6-5; j_gene: TRBJ1-1; CDR3aa: CASSRTGDVNTEAFF
v_gene: TRBV9; j_gene: TRBJ1-1; CDR3aa: CASSAQGANEAFF
v_gene: TRBV4-1; j_gene: TRBJ2-7; CDR3aa: CASSQDRGAGEYEQYF
v_gene: TRBV27; j_gene: TRBJ2-7; CDR3aa: CATRGIIEYEQYF
v_gene: TRBV28; j_gene: TRBJ1-1; CDR3aa: CASSSRRENTEAFF
v_gene: TRBV28; j_gene: TRBJ1-2; CDR3aa: CASSLRTGVLKRGYTF
v_gene: TRBV11-2; j_gene: TRBJ2-3; CDR3aa: CASSLGTSGREYDTQYF
v_gene: TRBV19; j_gene: TRBJ1-3; CDR3aa: CASSPRGPRSNTIYF
v_gene: TRBV2; j_gene: TRBJ2-1; CDR3aa: CASVSGTSDYNEQFF
v_gene: TRBV20-1; j_gene: TRBJ1-4; CDR3aa: CSAQENEKLFF
v_gene: TRBV6-2/TRBV6-3; j_gene: TRBJ1-1; CDR3aa: CASSYYRDTEAFF
v_gene: TRBV7-6; j_gene: TRBJ1-2; CDR3aa: CASSLAGTGVNGYTF
v_gene: TRBV28; j_gene: TRBJ2-7; CDR3aa: CASSSSGTGGREQYF
v_gene: TRBV11-2; j_gene: TRBJ1-4; CDR3aa: CASSPGTGLNEKLFF
v_gene: TRBV7-9; j_gene: TRBJ1-3; CDR3aa: CASSPDRGSYSVGNTIYF
v_gene: TRBV7-3; j_gene: TRBJ2-3; CDR3aa: CASSTAAGVSQYF
v_gene: TRBV2; j_gene: TRBJ2-7; CDR3aa: CASRPTGFAYEQYF
v_gene: TRBV24-1; j_gene: TRBJ2-1; CDR3aa: CATSPGTSGRDEQFF
v_gene: TRBV6-6; j_gene: TRBJ1-2; CDR3aa: CASSYSTGRSYGYTF
v_gene: TRBV10-1; j_gene: TRBJ2-2; CDR3aa: CASGRARNTGELFF
v_gene: TRBV11-2; j_gene: TRBJ2-7; CDR3aa: CASSPQTSGRYSYEQYF
v_gene: TRBV15; j_gene: TRBJ2-7; CDR3aa: CATSRDNGAYEQYF
v_gene: TRBV28; j_gene: TRBJ2-2; CDR3aa: CASSLGTSGGAGELFF
v_gene: TRBV28; j_gene: TRBJ2-1; CDR3aa: CASSPRQNKNNEQFF
v_gene: TRBV7-2; j_gene: TRBJ2-4; CDR3aa: CASSFSTSGRVNIQYF
v_gene: TRBV6-5; j_gene: TRBJ2-3; CDR3aa: CASSYGRLGEDTQYF
v_gene: TRBV28; j_gene: TRBJ1-2; CDR3aa: CASSLAGANYGYTF
v_gene: TRBV6-5; j_gene: TRBJ2-3; CDR3aa: CASSYRDSGDTQYF
v_gene: TRBV7-2; j_gene: TRBJ1-1; CDR3aa: CASSSQVNTEAFF
v_gene: TRBV6-2/TRBV6-3; j_gene: TRBJ1-5; CDR3aa: CASSKTGTGQQPQHF
v_gene: TRBV6-6; j_gene: TRBJ1-5; CDR3aa: CASSRDYNQPQHF
v_gene: TRBV28; j_gene: TRBJ1-1; CDR3aa: CASSFSSTEAFF
v_gene: TRBV7-2; j_gene: TRBJ2-1; CDR3aa: CASSSHRGLYNEQFF
v_gene: TRBV3-1/TRBV3-2; j_gene: TRBJ2-1; CDR3aa: CASSQQGSTEQFF
v_gene: TRBV6-5; j_gene: TRBJ2-7; CDR3aa: CASSYARGQGRNEQYF
v_gene: TRBV5-1; j_gene: TRBJ1-1; CDR3aa: CASSSSLGQNTEAFF
v_gene: TRBV28; j_gene: TRBJ1-5; CDR3aa: CASSFDRGHGNQPQHF
v_gene: TRBV28; j_gene: TRBJ1-3; CDR3aa: CASSLSGAVSGNTIYF
v_gene: TRBV6-5; j_gene: TRBJ1-4; CDR3aa: CASSSSGTGGGEKLFF
v_gene: TRBV28; j_gene: TRBJ2-5; CDR3aa: CASSLAGGPLKTQYF
v_gene: TRBV28; j_gene: TRBJ1-1; CDR3aa: CASSEGGSGNTEAFF
v_gene: TRBV28; j_gene: TRBJ1-2; CDR3aa: CASKTGINYGYTF
v_gene: TRBV2; j_gene: TRBJ2-7; CDR3aa: CASSERGRVGGYF
v_gene: TRBV4-3; j_gene: TRBJ1-1; CDR3aa: CASSQGDRLGTEAFF
v_gene: TRBV20-1; j_gene: TRBJ2-3; CDR3aa: CSASEGAPNTQYF
v_gene: TRBV9; j_gene: TRBJ2-5; CDR3aa: CASSARAGVGETQYF
v_gene: TRBV7-9; j_gene: TRBJ2-2; CDR3aa: CASSRLAGGYTGELFF
v_gene: TRBV7-9; j_gene: TRBJ1-2; CDR3aa: CASSSTGEVANYGYTF
v_gene: TRBV4-1; j_gene: TRBJ2-1; CDR3aa: CASSQLDILSYNEQFF
v_gene: TRBV27; j_gene: TRBJ2-1; CDR3aa: CASSFVGGSSYNEQFF